These 24 T cell receptor beta chains came from one sample sequenced in a study of blood T cell repertoires in COVID-19 (dated by TCRdb to between 2020 and 2021). The library was produced with the immunoSEQ multiplex PCR assay. TCRdb took over this immuneACCESS table, retaining in-frame rearrangements with V and J assigned. Such tables are incomplete; in checked studies, under half of the missing clones stem from an unresolved V gene, and the remainder is unexplained. For this sample there are approximately 170,000 clones; roughly four fifths appear just once. Under 10% of the sample belongs to the ten largest clones. Sequencing was done on a sample of peripheral blood. These receptors were obtained from a woman between 65 and 79 years old with COVID-19, enrolled during active disease.

V gene TRBV19 combines with J gene TRBJ2-2, with a weak D call TRBD2 (5 bases). From germline, CDR1 is LNHDA and CDR2 SQIVND (reference sequence). V lost 6 bases and J 3 bases, leaving 11 bases between the germline ends. This CDR3 is 14 amino acids long. The CDR3 sequence: CASSRTADTGELFF. The DNA of the CDR3 is TGTGCCAGTAGCCGGACTGCTGACACCGGGGAGCTGTTTTTT.

This rearrangement joins TRBV2 to TRBJ2-1; 12 bases agree with TRBD2. The V and J ends lost 8 bases and 8 bases, in that order; junction bases with no gene match: 7. CDR1 is SNHLY, CDR2 FYNNEI, per germline. This CDR3 region has 14 residues. The CDR3 loop reads CASSLAGGFYEQFF. Here the CDR3 DNA reads TGTGCCAGCTCCCTAGCGGGAGGGTTCTATGAGCAGTTCTTC.

This sequence joins TRBV7-2 and TRBJ2-5; a possible D gene is TRBD2 (6 bases). The V and J ends lost 2 bases and 5 bases respectively, with 21 bases between them. CDR3 length equals 17 residues. Germline V CDR1 and CDR2: SGHTA, FQGNSA. The CDR3 reads CASSLRAVHGSRETQYF. In nucleotides, the CDR3 is TGTGCCAGCAGCTTACGAGCGGTACACGGGAGTCGGGAGACCCAGTACTTC.

The chain carries TRBV5-1 and TRBJ2-1; tentative D call: TRBD2 (5 bases). CDR3 length: 14 amino acids. Germline V CDR1 and CDR2: SGHRS, YFSETQ. Trimming pared 3 bases from V and 6 bases from J, leaving 13 bases between. The CDR3 DNA reads TGCGCCAGCAGCTATCCAGGTGCGGGCAATGAGCAGTTCTTC. This translates into CASSYPGAGNEQFF.

The J gene is TRBJ1-5, the V gene TRBV28; TRBD1 matches 8 bases. Losses at the gene ends were 5 bases for V and 1 base for J; bases not matched to a gene: 4. The germline CDR1 and CDR2 sequences are MDHEN and SYDVKM. CDR3 length: 15 residues. CDR3 sequence reads: CASSIRQGSNQPQHF. The DNA for the CDR3 is TGTGCCAGCAGTATCCGACAGGGGAGCAATCAGCCCCAGCATTTT.

This chain connects TRBV13 to TRBJ2-2; TRBD1 matches 7 bases. V lost 5 bases to trimming and J lost 1 base; unmatched junction nucleotides: 7. The CDR3 sequence is 16 residues long. Germline lookup yields CDR1 PRHDT and CDR2 FYEKMQ (reference sequence). In nucleotides, the CDR3 is TGTGCCAGCAGCGCCCAGACAGGGCAGAACACCGGGGAGCTGTTTTTT. Protein sequence: CASSAQTGQNTGELFF.

The CDR3: CASRAGTRSNQPQHF. As DNA, the CDR3 is TGTGCCAGCAGGGCCGGGACTCGAAGCAATCAGCCCCAGCATTTT. The genes are TRBV2 and TRBJ1-5; a possible D gene is TRBD1 (5 bases). The CDR3 is made up of 15 amino acids. Deletions cut 6 bases from V and 1 base from J, with 13 bases between. Looked up from germline, CDR1 is SNHLY and CDR2 is FYNNEI.

The genes are TRBV9 and TRBJ1-4, with 10 bases fitting TRBD1. Germline V CDR1 and CDR2: SGDLS, YYNGEE. This CDR3 has 15 residues. Trimming cost V 4 bases and J 5 bases; bases outside gene matches: 5. The CDR3 DNA is TGTGCCAGCAGCTCTCGGGACAGGGGAAATGAAAAACTGTTTTTT. As protein: CASSSRDRGNEKLFF.

This clone appeared a single time. The chain employs TRBV6-2 or TRBV6-3 and TRBJ2-7, with 7 positions matching TRBD2. After removal of 2 bases from V and 4 bases from J, the junction contained 8 bases not matched to a gene. The CDR3 spans 15 residues. Germline loops: CDR1 MNHEY, CDR2 SVGEGT. The CDR3 here is CASSYPLGLDYEQYF. CDR3 bases: TGTGCCAGCAGTTACCCCCTCGGACTAGATTACGAGCAGTACTTC.

V usage is TRBV20-1 and J usage is TRBJ2-1; 8 bases map to TRBD2. Unmatched junction bases numbered 2, after V lost 5 bases and J lost 8 bases. From germline, CDR1 is DFQATT and CDR2 SNEGSKA (reference sequence). The CDR3 runs 11 residues. The CDR3 loop is CSARGGYEQFF. In nucleotides, the CDR3 is TGCAGTGCTCGGGGGGGGTATGAGCAGTTCTTC.

The chain links TRBV10-3 to TRBJ2-3; maybe TRBD2 (5 bases). Trimming pared 3 bases from V and 3 bases from J, leaving 7 bases between. The germline V gene encodes CDR1 ENHRY and CDR2 SYGVKD. The CDR3 length is 13 residues. The CDR3, as DNA: TGTGCCATCAGTGATGGGGAGACAGATACGCAGTATTTT. Protein product: CAISDGETDTQYF.

Only one count was recorded for this clone. The chain has TRBV5-6 and TRBJ2-7; possibly TRBD2 for D (5 bases). CDR3 length: 13 amino acids. CDR1 is SGHDT and CDR2 is YYEEEE in the germline V gene. V was cut by 3 bases and J by 0 bases, with 7 bases left in between. CDR3: CASSSRGSYEQYF. In DNA, the CDR3 is TGTGCCAGCAGCTCCCGGGGCTCCTACGAGCAGTACTTC.

The genes are TRBV6-2 or TRBV6-3 and TRBJ2-1; possible D gene TRBD2, 5 bases. CDR1 and CDR2 (germline): MNHEY, SVGEGT. V was trimmed by 2 bases and J by 4 bases, leaving 9 bases between them. This CDR3 is built from 14 residues. In DNA form, the CDR3 reads TGTGCCAGCAGTTACGGGAGAGGTTACAATGAGCAGTTCTTC. Amino acid sequence: CASSYGRGYNEQFF.

The chain joins TRBV6-5 to TRBJ1-2; 7 bases match TRBD1. The V and J ends lost 4 bases and 6 bases, in that order; junction bases with no gene match: 5. The length of the CDR3 is 13 residues. Germline V CDR1 and CDR2: MNHEY, SVGAGI. This chain's CDR3 is CASSSRGTDGYTF. The CDR3 DNA reads TGTGCCAGCAGTTCCAGGGGGACGGATGGCTACACCTTC.

This chain connects TRBV7-9 to TRBJ2-5; 8 nucleotides line up with TRBD1. Germline trimming cut 5 bases from V and 2 bases from J; bases unmatched to any gene: 10. Germline lookup yields CDR1 SEHNR and CDR2 FQNEAQ (reference sequence). The CDR3 totals 16 residues. CDR3 bases: TGTGCCAGCAGCCTAACAGGGACAGGAGGACAAGAGACCCAGTACTTC. The encoded protein is CASSLTGTGGQETQYF.

The rearrangement links TRBV5-1 to TRBJ2-3; 10 bases match TRBD2. The CDR3 totals 16 residues. Germline lookup yields CDR1 SGHRS and CDR2 YFSETQ. V was clipped by 4 bases and J by 1 base; unmatched bases: 6. Here the CDR3 reads CASSPPGTSGTDTQYF. In DNA, the CDR3 is TGCGCCAGCAGCCCCCCCGGGACTAGCGGCACAGATACGCAGTATTTT.

This clone appeared a few times. The rearrangement uses TRBV3-1 (or the pseudogene TRBV3-2) and TRBJ1-2, with TRBD1 matching 7 bases. Trimming took 4 bases from V and 6 from J; bases not matched to a gene: 8. The CDR3 sequence is 14 residues long. Germline V gene data show CDR1 as LGHDT and CDR2 as YNNKEL (reference sequence). The CDR3 DNA reads as TGTGCCAGCAGCCTTCGACAGGGAGCAGATGGCTACACCTTC. Translation: CASSLRQGADGYTF.

The V gene is TRBV6-4, the J gene TRBJ2-7; possible D gene TRBD2, 6 bases. Germline V gives CDR1 MRHNA, CDR2 SNTAGT. V lost 0 bases to trimming and J lost 2 bases, with 14 bases between them. This CDR3 has 16 amino acids. As DNA, the CDR3 is TGTGCCAGCAGTGACTCGAACCAGCGGGTCCCCTACGAGCAGTACTTC. Its translation: CASSDSNQRVPYEQYF.

V usage is TRBV18 and J usage is TRBJ2-7, with TRBD1 matching over 8 bases. The germline gives CDR1 KGHSH, CDR2 LQKENI. The ends lost 3 bases at V and 4 bases at J; junction bases unmatched: 14. CDR3 size: 17 residues. CDR3 DNA: TGTGCCAGCTCACCCTTCAGGAAGGGGACAGGTTCTTACGAGCAGTACTTC. This encodes CASSPFRKGTGSYEQYF.

The chain links TRBV5-4 to TRBJ1-5; D possibly corresponds to TRBD1 (5 bases). The CDR3 has 13 residues. CDR1 and CDR2 (germline): SGHNT, YYREEE (reference sequence). V lost 0 bases to trimming and J lost 4 bases, with 5 bases between them. The CDR3 coding sequence is TGTGCCAGCAGCTTGGACAGGAATCAGCCCCAGCATTTT. As protein: CASSLDRNQPQHF.

The V and J genes are TRBV19 and TRBJ2-3, with a possible D match to TRBD1 (5 bases). This CDR3 is 15 amino acids long. Germline V CDR1 and CDR2: LNHDA, SQIVND (reference sequence). V was clipped by 10 bases and J by 6 bases, with 23 bases between them. This chain's CDR3 is CATSGWGRSRDTQYF. CDR3 DNA: TGTGCCACCTCCGGGTGGGGCAGGTCCAGGGATACGCAGTATTTT.

The chain employs TRBV19 and TRBJ1-2; D is unclear. The CDR3 contains 19 residues. CDR1 and CDR2 (germline): LNHDA, SQIVND (reference sequence). V dropped 3 bases and J dropped 2 bases, with 25 bases sitting between them. The CDR3 region has the DNA TGTGCCAGTAGTATTCGGGGAGGAGGATTACCCGATAGGAACTATGGCTACACCTTC. It codes for CASSIRGGGLPDRNYGYTF.

The CDR3 coding sequence is TGTGCCAGCAGCCAAGATAGCGGGAGGCCCTACAATGAGCAGTTCTTC. It yields the protein CASSQDSGRPYNEQFF. The chain joins TRBV3-1 (or the pseudogene TRBV3-2) to TRBJ2-1; 10 nucleotides line up with TRBD2. The CDR3 has 16 residues. Trimming cost V 0 bases and J 2 bases; bases outside gene matches: 1. Germline CDR1 LGHDT, CDR2 YNNKEL (reference sequence).

J is TRBJ1-5 and V is TRBV19; D is undetermined. CDR1 and CDR2 from the germline V gene are LNHDA and SQIVND (reference sequence). This CDR3 has 17 amino acids. V lost 6 bases, J lost 0 bases, and 18 bases lay in between. The DNA of the CDR3 is TGTGCCAGTAGAGATAGGGTGGGAGGGTATAGCAATCAGCCCCAGCATTTT. This codes for CASRDRVGGYSNQPQHF.